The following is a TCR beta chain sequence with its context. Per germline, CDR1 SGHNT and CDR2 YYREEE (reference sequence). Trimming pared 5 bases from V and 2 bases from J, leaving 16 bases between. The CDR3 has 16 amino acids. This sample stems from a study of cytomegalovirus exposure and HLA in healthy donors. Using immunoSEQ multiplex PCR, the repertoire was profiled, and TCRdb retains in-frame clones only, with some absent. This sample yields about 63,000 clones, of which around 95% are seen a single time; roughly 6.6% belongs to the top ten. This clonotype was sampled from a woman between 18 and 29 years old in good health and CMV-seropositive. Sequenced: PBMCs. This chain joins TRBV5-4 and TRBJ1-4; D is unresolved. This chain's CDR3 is CASSFAPGATNEKLFF. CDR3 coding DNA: TGTGCCAGCAGTTTTGCTCCGGGTGCGACTAATGAAAAACTGTTTTTT. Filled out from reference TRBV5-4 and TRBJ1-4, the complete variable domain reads ETGVTQSPTHLIKTRGQQVTLRCSSQSGHNTVSWYQQALGQGPQFIFQYYREEENGRGNFPPRFSGLQFPNYSSELNVNALELDDSALYLCASSFAPGATNEKLFFGSGTQLSVL.